The text below deals with one T cell receptor (beta chain). The data stem from a study of glioma-infiltrating T cells after dendritic cell vaccination. Amplification used 60 V beta primers and 13 J beta primers. Profiling relied on immunoSEQ multiplex PCR, and the TCRdb table lists in-frame clones only, not all of them. The sample carries tens of thousands of clones, under 90% recorded once. PBMC were collected before vaccination, two weeks after the third vaccination, and at progression. The starting material was blood, obtained before dendritic cell vaccination. This receptor was identified in a human donor with glioblastoma.

The chain's CDR3 is CASSLAGTGGVFPQETQYF. CDR3 bases: TGCGCCAGCAGCTTGGCCGGGACAGGGGGCGTCTTCCCCCAAGAGACCCAGTACTTC. V gene TRBV5-1 combines with J gene TRBJ2-5; 12 positions agree with TRBD1. From germline, CDR1 is SGHRS and CDR2 YFSETQ. This CDR3 spans 19 amino acids. The trim removed 0 bases at V and 1 base at J, leaving 10 bases unmatched.